A selection of T cell receptor beta chains follows, all from one sample in a study of vaccination and CD4 T cells after COVID-19. No antigen has been assigned to these receptors. MiXCR was run by TCRdb on the PCR reads, yielding one entry per CDR3 protein. Counted here are around 5,500 distinct CDR3 sequences, approximately 74% occurring once; the ten biggest clones make up around a fifth. What was sequenced was CD4+ T cells from blood, cultured in vitro. The receptors were sampled from a human donor who had recovered from COVID-19. Each CDR3 is given with its conserved first and last residue. D genes are given only for firm matches. Not every row has a clone size; where given, it reads once, few, many or a size class.

V	J	size	D	CDR3	DNA
TRBV29-1	TRBJ2-7	NA	NA	CSVVVPYEQYF	TGCAGCGTAGTTGTCCCCTACGAGCAGTACTTC
TRBV10-3	TRBJ2-7	large	TRBD1	CAISEDRDLYEQYF	TGTGCCATCAGTGAGGACAGGGACCTCTACGAGCAGTACTTC
TRBV12-3/TRBV12-4	TRBJ1-5	NA	NA	CASGGGNSNQPQHF	TGTGCCAGCGGGGGGGGAAATAGCAATCAGCCCCAGCATTTT
TRBV11-2	TRBJ2-1	NA	NA	CASSLDRRQERRGGSSYNEQFF	TGTGCCAGCAGCTTAGATCGGCGACAGGAGAGGAGGGGGGGCAGCTCCTACAATGAGCAGTTCTTC
TRBV20-1	TRBJ2-2	NA	NA	CSADRQNTGELFF	TGCAGTGCTGATAGACAGAACACCGGGGAGCTGTTTTTT
TRBV11-2	TRBJ1-2	few	NA	CASSVSRTSYGYTF	TGTGCCAGCAGCGTTAGTCGGACTTCATATGGCTACACCTTC
TRBV19	TRBJ1-3	NA	NA	CASTDGVSGNTIYF	TGTGCCAGTACCGATGGGGTCTCTGGAAACACCATATATTTT
TRBV10-3	TRBJ1-1	once	TRBD1	CAITSTGPNRNTEAFF	TGTGCCATCACCTCGACAGGGCCCAACCGGAACACTGAAGCTTTCTTT
TRBV6-1	TRBJ1-1	NA	NA	CAIREYREGGAFF	TGTGCCATCAGGGAGTACAGGGAAGGGGGAGCTTTCTTT
TRBV20-1	TRBJ2-3	few	TRBD2	CSARTSGMADTQYF	TGCAGTGCAAGGACTAGCGGGATGGCAGATACGCAGTATTTT
TRBV5-1	TRBJ1-2	NA	NA	CASSPYGYGYTF	TGCGCCAGCAGCCCTTATGGATATGGCTACACCTTC
TRBV28	TRBJ1-2	NA	TRBD1	CASSLPGQALGYTF	TGTGCCAGCAGTTTACCGGGACAGGCCCTGGGCTACACCTTC
TRBV20-1	TRBJ1-2	few	NA	CSARVAETNYGYTF	TGCAGTGCTAGAGTCGCAGAAACTAACTATGGCTACACCTTC
TRBV19	TRBJ2-1	NA	NA	CASSEDGYNEQFF	TGTGCCAGTAGTGAAGACGGGTACAATGAGCAGTTCTTC
TRBV14	TRBJ2-5	NA	TRBD1	CASRQGLSSKETQYF	TGTGCCAGCAGACAGGGGCTTTCATCTAAAGAGACCCAGTACTTC
TRBV12-3/TRBV12-4	TRBJ1-5	hyperexpanded	TRBD1	CASSSGTGEHF	TGTGCCAGCAGTTCCGGGACAGGGGAACATTTT
TRBV27	TRBJ2-7	NA	NA	CASSPDSSYEQYF	TGTGCCAGCAGTCCGGACAGCTCCTACGAGCAGTACTTC
TRBV9	TRBJ2-1	NA	TRBD2	CASSLRSGGSYNEQFF	TGTGCCAGCAGCTTACGGAGCGGGGGCTCCTACAATGAGCAGTTCTTC
TRBV7-9	TRBJ1-2	medium-sized	NA	CASNPRGGELYGYTF	TGTGCCAGCAATCCCCGGGGAGGGGAACTCTATGGCTACACCTTC
TRBV12-5	TRBJ1-1	medium-sized	TRBD1	CASGLRQGRSEAFF	TGTGCTAGTGGACTCAGACAGGGGCGATCTGAAGCTTTCTTT
TRBV2	TRBJ1-2	NA	NA	CASARAYGYTF	TGTGCCAGTGCCCGGGCATATGGCTACACCTTC
TRBV5-1	TRBJ2-3	NA	NA	CASSFSPRPQGSDTQYF	TGCGCCAGCAGCTTCAGCCCGAGGCCCCAGGGCTCAGATACGCAGTATTTT
TRBV11-2	TRBJ2-7	NA	NA	CASSPTFAGNSYEQYF	TGTGCCAGCAGCCCAACATTTGCAGGGAATTCCTACGAGCAGTACTTC
TRBV27	TRBJ1-1	NA	NA	CASSLSGKYTRRGGGTFHTEAFF	TGTGCCAGCAGTTTATCGGGCAAGTACACACGTAGAGGGGGGGGCACGTTTCACACTGAAGCTTTCTTT
TRBV20-1	TRBJ2-2	once	NA	CSARVPGVLDTGELFF	TGCAGTGCTAGAGTCCCGGGAGTGTTGGACACCGGGGAGCTGTTTTTT
TRBV2	TRBJ1-1	NA	NA	CASSEQGLGNTEAFF	TGTGCCAGCAGTGAACAGGGGCTGGGGAACACTGAAGCTTTCTTT
TRBV7-9	TRBJ2-1	NA	TRBD2	CASRKSGGAYNEQFF	TGTGCCAGCAGAAAAAGCGGGGGGGCTTACAATGAGCAGTTCTTC